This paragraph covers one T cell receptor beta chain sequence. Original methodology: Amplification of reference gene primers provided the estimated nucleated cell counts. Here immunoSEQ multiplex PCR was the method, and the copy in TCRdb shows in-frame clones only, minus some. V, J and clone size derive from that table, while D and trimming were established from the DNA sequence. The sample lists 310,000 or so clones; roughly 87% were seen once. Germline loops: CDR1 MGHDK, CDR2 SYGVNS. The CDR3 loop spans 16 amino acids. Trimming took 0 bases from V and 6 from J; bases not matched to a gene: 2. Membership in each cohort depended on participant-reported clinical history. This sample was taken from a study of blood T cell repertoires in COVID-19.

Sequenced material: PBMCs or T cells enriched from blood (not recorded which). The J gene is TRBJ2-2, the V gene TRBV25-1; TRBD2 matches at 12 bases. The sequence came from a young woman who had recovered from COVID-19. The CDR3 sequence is CASSEYSSGRAGELFF. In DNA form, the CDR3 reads TGTGCCAGCAGTGAATACTCTAGCGGGAGGGCCGGGGAGCTGTTTTTT.